Presented here are 14 T cell receptor beta chains from one specimen sequenced in a study of blood T cell repertoires in COVID-19 (dated by TCRdb to the early 2020s). Receptor libraries were prepared by the immunoSEQ multiplex PCR assay. TCRdb took over this immuneACCESS table, retaining in-frame rearrangements with V and J assigned. Such tables are incomplete; in checked studies, under half of the missing clones stem from an unresolved V gene, and the remainder is unexplained. This sample is represented by around 390,000 clones; approximately 90% of them were singletons. The ten largest make up 10% of the sample. Sequenced: PBMCs or T cells enriched from blood (not recorded which). These receptors were taken from a woman between 50 and 59 years old who had recovered from COVID-19.

In DNA, the CDR3 is TGTGCCAGCAGCTTAGCCTACAGGGAGTCGGCTTTCTTT. Protein: CASSLAYRESAFF. The rearrangement uses TRBV7-9 and TRBJ1-1; possibly TRBD1 for D (6 bases). This CDR3 is built from 13 residues. Germline CDR1 reads SEHNR; CDR2 reads FQNEAQ (reference sequence). Trimming left V 0 bases short and J 11 bases short, with 13 bases between.

This clone was seen a handful of times. The chain combines TRBV5-1 with TRBJ2-5, with TRBD1 matching 9 bases. This CDR3 is 15 amino acids long. The trim removed 4 bases at V and 5 bases at J, leaving 9 bases unmatched. The germline CDR1 and CDR2 sequences are SGHRS and YFSETQ. The CDR3 is CASSQRQGEGETQYF. For the CDR3, the DNA is TGCGCCAGCAGCCAAAGACAGGGGGAAGGGGAGACCCAGTACTTC.

The V call is TRBV9, the J call TRBJ2-5; possible D gene TRBD1, 6 bases. Germline CDR1 reads SGDLS; CDR2 reads YYNGEE. The CDR3 is 12 residues long. V was trimmed by 4 bases and J by 5 bases, leaving 9 bases between them. CDR3: CASSTGLETQYF. In nucleotides, the CDR3 is TGTGCCAGCAGCACAGGGTTGGAGACCCAGTACTTC.

This chain uses TRBV9 with TRBJ2-7, with TRBD1 identical over 8 bases. This CDR3 comprises 14 residues. Germline CDR1 is SGDLS and CDR2 is YYNGEE. Losses at the gene ends were 0 bases for V and 3 bases for J; bases not matched to a gene: 2. The CDR3 region is CASSVGTGYYEQYF. The DNA for the CDR3 is TGTGCCAGCAGCGTAGGGACAGGGTACTACGAGCAGTACTTC.

This chain uses TRBV7-3 with TRBJ1-2; D is unclear. This CDR3 is 14 amino acids long. V was shortened by 1 base and J by 0 bases, with 6 bases between the two germline ends. Germline V CDR1 and CDR2: SGHTA, FQGTGA. The CDR3 is CASSLNPANYGYTF. CDR3 DNA: TGTGCCAGCAGCTTAAATCCGGCTAACTATGGCTACACCTTC.

The chain links TRBV2 to TRBJ1-1; 7 bases match TRBD1. CDR3 length equals 16 residues. Trimming cost V 4 bases and J 5 bases; bases outside gene matches: 13. CDR1 is SNHLY, CDR2 FYNNEI, per germline. The CDR3 bases are TGTGCCAGCAGTGGCCGGGACAGTGAGGGGTGGACTGAAGCTTTCTTT. This encodes CASSGRDSEGWTEAFF.

Turning to this clone: Lacking the conserved final phenylalanine or tryptophan, this CDR3 likely reflects a read error. This chain links TRBV7-6 with TRBJ1-2, with no clear D. This CDR3 comprises 15 residues. Looked up from germline, CDR1 is SGHVS and CDR2 is FNYEAQ. Deletions cut 5 bases from V and 5 bases from J, with 18 bases between. CDR3 bases: TGTGCCAGCAGCCCGCCCGGACGGCCGGGGTATGGCTACACCCTC. Encoded protein: CASSPPGRPGYGYTL.

This clone was observed a single time. The gene calls are TRBV9 and TRBJ2-2; 8 bases map to TRBD2. After removal of 0 bases from V and 7 bases from J, the junction contained 14 bases not matched to a gene. This CDR3 contains 18 residues. In germline, CDR1 is SGDLS, CDR2 YYNGEE. CDR3 sequence reads: CASSVEGGGRGFGGELFF. The CDR3 DNA follows: TGTGCCAGCAGCGTAGAGGGCGGGGGGCGCGGTTTTGGCGGGGAGCTGTTTTTT.

V gene TRBV4-1 combines with J gene TRBJ1-1; TRBD1 matches at 11 bases. Germline CDR1 is MGHRA and CDR2 is YSYEKL. V lost 5 bases to trimming and J lost 5 bases; unmatched junction nucleotides: 4. The CDR3 totals 14 residues. The CDR3 loop is CASSYGTGGTEAFF. In nucleotides, the CDR3 is TGCGCCAGCAGCTACGGGACAGGGGGGACTGAAGCTTTCTTT.

This clone came up a few times. The chain employs TRBV28 and TRBJ2-7, with 12 bases that match TRBD1. V lost 1 base to trimming and J lost 4 bases; unmatched junction nucleotides: 11. The CDR3 contains 18 residues. Germline-derived CDR1 and CDR2 are MDHEN and SYDVKM. The CDR3 coding sequence is TGTGCCAGCAGTTTATTATCTTCGGGACAGGGGGCGCCGTACGAGCAGTACTTC. It translates to CASSLLSSGQGAPYEQYF.

The chain uses TRBV19 and TRBJ2-7; tentative D call: TRBD1 (5 bases). Trimming removed 6 bases from V and 5 bases from J, with 8 bases in between. There are 11 residues in the CDR3. CDR1 and CDR2 from the germline V gene are LNHDA and SQIVND (reference sequence). For the CDR3, the DNA is TGTGCCAGTAGATCAGGGCACGAGCAGTACTTC. Amino acid sequence: CASRSGHEQYF.

This rearrangement joins TRBV2 to TRBJ2-7; 9 bases agree with TRBD2. J gave up 3 bases and V 7 bases, and 10 bases lay outside the gene matches. In germline, CDR1 is SNHLY, CDR2 FYNNEI. CDR3 length: 15 residues. DNA for the CDR3: TGTGCCAGCATTAAGGAGCGGGGGGCCAACTACGAGCAGTACTTC. Amino acid sequence: CASIKERGANYEQYF.

The chain is built from TRBV13 and TRBJ1-1, with D possibly TRBD1 on 5 matching bases. Germline CDR1 and CDR2: PRHDT and FYEKMQ (reference sequence). The CDR3 runs 15 residues. V was clipped by 6 bases and J by 0 bases, with 14 bases between them. CDR3 region: CASRSRGGMNTEAFF. Written as DNA, the CDR3 is TGTGCCAGCAGGTCTCGCGGGGGAATGAACACTGAAGCTTTCTTT.

The CDR3 spells CASGGFHSNQPQHF. CDR3 nucleotides: TGTGCCAGCGGGGGGTTTCACAGCAATCAGCCCCAGCATTTT. The rearrangement links TRBV6-5 to TRBJ1-5; the D gene is possibly TRBD1 (5 bases). V lost 8 bases to trimming and J lost 1 base, with 12 bases between them. The CDR3 sequence is 14 residues long. CDR1 is MNHEY and CDR2 is SVGAGI in the germline V gene.